This TCR beta chain came from a study of T-cell memory formation after mild COVID-19. For the study at large: Largely, TCR clusters stayed within a single donor. Study conclusions and caveats: There was a balanced CD4/CD8 profile in clones contracting day 15 to 85, and later expanders leaned CD4+. Pre-infection memory already had some responding clones, implying cross-reactive memory joined.

The CDR3 sequence is 12 residues long. Germline V gives CDR1 ENHRY, CDR2 SYGVKD. Trimming removed 3 bases at V and 4 bases at J, with 6 bases between. Constant-segment primers were used for 5'RACE, and the resulting TCR alpha and TCR beta cDNA libraries carried sample barcodes and UMIs. TCRdb processed the 5' RACE reads anew with MiXCR; each CDR3 protein has one entry. The repertoire holds hundreds of thousands of distinct CDR3 sequences, with 15% as singletons. This clonotype came up many times. Its antigen is undetermined. The chain couples TRBV10-3 to TRBJ1-2; D not certain. The TCR comes from an adult woman who had mild COVID-19 (a few samples of this study predate the infection). Cell type and time point are not known. Sequences were obtained from PBMCs or a T cell subset sorted from them (not recorded which). CDR3 DNA sequence: TGTGCCATCAGTGATAAGGGCTATGGCTACACCTTC. As protein: CAISDKGYGYTF.